The 9 T cell receptor beta chains reported below all come from one sample, sequenced in a study of blood T cell repertoires in COVID-19. The protocol was immunoSEQ multiplex PCR, while the TCRdb copy is restricted to in-frame clones and leaves out a portion. The table has about 59,000 clones, about 81% seen once. The sample consisted of peripheral blood. These receptors all stem from a man between 60 and 70 years old with COVID-19, enrolled during active disease.

The chain combines TRBV6-2 or TRBV6-3 with TRBJ2-3; tentatively, D is TRBD2 (5 bases). Trimming shortened V by 5 bases and J by 1 base, and 10 bases separated the two germline ends. This CDR3 is built from 14 residues. Germline lookup yields CDR1 MNHEY and CDR2 SVGEGT. CDR3 in amino acids: CASSPGWGTDTQYF. The CDR3 DNA follows: TGTGCCAGCAGTCCGGGATGGGGCACAGATACGCAGTATTTT.

In its sample, this clone was seen once. V usage is TRBV6-5 and J usage is TRBJ2-7; TRBD1 aligns across 9 bases. Germline loops: CDR1 MNHEY, CDR2 SVGAGI. The CDR3 is made up of 14 amino acids. Losses at the gene ends were 10 bases for V and 2 bases for J; bases not matched to a gene: 9. DNA of the CDR3: TGTGCCACCTTTAGCTGGACAGGGGCCTACGAGCAGTACTTC. It translates to CATFSWTGAYEQYF.

The chain combines TRBV5-1 with TRBJ2-2; D remains ambiguous. V gave up 0 bases and J gave up 7 bases, with 4 bases separating them. Germline loops: CDR1 SGHRS, CDR2 YFSETQ. The length of the CDR3 is 12 residues. This CDR3 is CASSLVNGELFF. The CDR3, as DNA: TGCGCCAGCAGCTTGGTTAACGGGGAGCTGTTTTTT.

The count of this clone is one. The chain couples TRBV19 to TRBJ1-2; 8 bases align to TRBD1. The ends lost 5 bases at V and 1 base at J; junction bases unmatched: 3. CDR1 and CDR2 (germline): LNHDA, SQIVND (reference sequence). The CDR3 covers 14 residues. CDR3 bases: TGTGCCAGTAGTCCGGGACAGGTTAACTATGGCTACACCTTC. It specifies CASSPGQVNYGYTF.

The chain uses TRBV18 and TRBJ2-3; unclear D gene. This CDR3 has 13 amino acids. CDR1 and CDR2 (germline): KGHSH, LQKENI. V was shortened by 6 bases and J by 1 base, with 8 bases between the two germline ends. CDR3 residues: CASSKIGTDTQYF. DNA for the CDR3: TGTGCCAGCTCCAAAATAGGCACAGATACGCAGTATTTT. Full variable domain (remainder filled in from reference TRBV18 and TRBJ2-3): NAGVMQNPRHLVRRRGQEARLRCSPMKGHSHVYWYRQLPEEGLKFMVYLQKENIIDESGMPKERFSAEFPKEGPSILRIQQVVRGDSAAYFCASSKIGTDTQYFGPGTRLTVL.

The table lists this clone with a count of one. The chain is built from TRBV7-3 and TRBJ2-5; a possible D gene is TRBD2 (6 bases). CDR3 size: 14 residues. The V and J ends lost 0 bases and 4 bases respectively, with 9 bases between them. Per germline, CDR1 SGHTA and CDR2 FQGTGA. CDR3 nucleotides: TGTGCCAGCAGCTTAACGGGGGGAGCAGAGACCCAGTACTTC. Its protein is CASSLTGGAETQYF.

The chain joins TRBV25-1 to TRBJ2-5; no firm D call. The CDR3 runs 13 residues. Looked up from germline, CDR1 is MGHDK and CDR2 is SYGVNS. Trimming removed 5 bases from V and 5 bases from J, with 12 bases in between. Written as DNA, the CDR3 is TGTGCCAGCAGTTACCCCCCGGAGGAGACCCAGTACTTC. Translating it yields CASSYPPEETQYF.

This clone was detected ten times or more. The CDR3: CAWKAMGNTIYF. As DNA, the CDR3 is TGTGCCTGGAAAGCGATGGGAAACACCATATATTTT. The gene calls are TRBV30 and TRBJ1-3; D not resolved. V was clipped by 4 bases and J by 4 bases, with 8 bases between them. This CDR3 has 12 amino acids. Germline V lookup: CDR1 GTSNPN, CDR2 SVGIG (reference sequence).

The chain carries TRBV3-1 (or the pseudogene TRBV3-2) and TRBJ1-2, with a possible D match to TRBD1 (5 bases). V dropped 0 bases and J dropped 2 bases, with 16 bases sitting between them. CDR1 is LGHDT, CDR2 YNNKEL, per germline (reference sequence). The CDR3 spans 17 residues. CDR3 sequence: CASSQDGRGPKNYGYTF. The DNA for the CDR3 is TGTGCCAGCAGCCAAGATGGGAGGGGACCGAAAAACTATGGCTACACCTTC.